Listed here are 32 T cell receptor beta chains from one sample, sequenced in a study of T cell responses to AZD1222 COVID-19 vaccine. TCRdb's copy holds only in-frame clones and misses some; the assay was immunoSEQ multiplex PCR. The sample includes 160,000 or so clones, about 91% seen only once; the top ten take around 0.98%. This specimen consisted of peripheral blood, obtained 28 days after the second AZD1222 dose. These receptors were taken from an adult who received the AZD1222 COVID-19 vaccine.

The rearrangement links TRBV6-6 to TRBJ1-6, with no clear D. V was shortened by 8 bases and J by 6 bases, with 8 bases between the two germline ends. This CDR3 has 12 residues. Germline loops: CDR1 MNHNY, CDR2 SVGAGI (reference sequence). The DNA of the CDR3 is TGTGCCAGCGGACCGTCTAATTCACCCCTCCACTTT. Amino acids: CASGPSNSPLHF.

The chain has TRBV9 and TRBJ2-1; TRBD1 agrees at 11 bases. Germline values: CDR1 SGDLS, CDR2 YYNGEE. J was trimmed by 6 bases and V by 3 bases; bases with no gene match: 8. This CDR3 spans 16 amino acids. DNA of the CDR3: TGTGCCAGCAGCGCCCCTCCCGGGACAGGGGGCAATGAGCAGTTCTTC. Its translation is CASSAPPGTGGNEQFF.

The CDR3 coding sequence is TGCGCCAGCAGCTTGGAGGCAGGGGGTCATTCACCCCTCCACTTT. It is translated as CASSLEAGGHSPLHF. The chain has TRBV5-1 and TRBJ1-6; 7 positions match TRBD1. Germline loops: CDR1 SGHRS, CDR2 YFSETQ. The CDR3 runs 15 residues. V gave up 0 bases and J gave up 8 bases; unmatched junction bases: 5.

The chain carries TRBV7-9 and TRBJ1-1; TRBD1 matches 7 bases. V dropped 1 base and J dropped 4; count of bases not matched to a gene: 9. The CDR3 loop spans 16 amino acids. Germline V gene data show CDR1 as SEHNR and CDR2 as FQNEAQ (reference sequence). CDR3 residues: CASSLGRGRGSTEAFF. CDR3 in DNA: TGTGCCAGCAGCTTAGGGAGGGGGCGCGGGAGCACTGAAGCTTTCTTT.

V is TRBV6-1 and J is TRBJ1-2; D may be TRBD1 (5 bases). V was clipped by 2 bases and J by 1 base, with 11 bases between them. The CDR3 is made up of 15 amino acids. From germline, CDR1 is MNHNS and CDR2 SASEGT. The CDR3 reads CASSEWGRSNYGYTF. CDR3 coding DNA: TGTGCCAGCAGTGAATGGGGGAGGAGTAACTATGGCTACACCTTC.

This chain connects TRBV6-5 to TRBJ2-7, with TRBD1 as a possible D gene (6 bases). Germline values: CDR1 MNHEY, CDR2 SVGAGI. The V end lost 5 bases, the J end lost 6 bases, and 20 bases lay between the germline ends. CDR3 length: 15 residues. For the CDR3, the DNA is TGTGCCAGCAGTCTACGCAGGGGATCACCCTCCGAGCAGTACTTC. Protein: CASSLRRGSPSEQYF.

CDR3: CASSPWGDRVGTEAFF. The CDR3 coding sequence is TGTGCCAGCAGCCCCTGGGGGGACAGGGTCGGCACTGAAGCTTTCTTT. The rearrangement links TRBV13 to TRBJ1-1, with 9 bases identical to TRBD1. Germline values: CDR1 PRHDT, CDR2 FYEKMQ (reference sequence). The CDR3 runs 16 residues. V gave up 5 bases and J gave up 4 bases; unmatched junction bases: 11.

This clone turned up a few times. This sequence joins TRBV9 and TRBJ1-2; no clear D. The CDR3 consists of 16 residues. The ends were cut back, 0 bases at V and 2 bases at J, with 14 bases in the middle. The germline gives CDR1 SGDLS, CDR2 YYNGEE. CDR3 DNA: TGTGCCAGCAGCGTAGAGGTGGGTCTCAGGAACTATGGCTACACCTTC. The encoded protein is CASSVEVGLRNYGYTF.

This chain joins TRBV20-1 and TRBJ1-1, with TRBD1 matching 12 bases. V gave up 3 bases and J gave up 5 bases; unmatched junction bases: 4. The CDR3 sequence is 14 residues long. Germline CDR1 and CDR2: DFQATT and SNEGSKA (reference sequence). The CDR3: CSASRDRGRTEAFF. The CDR3 DNA sequence: TGCAGTGCTAGTAGGGACAGGGGGCGTACTGAAGCTTTCTTT.

The chain recombines TRBV14 with TRBJ1-1; D not resolved. V was clipped by 0 bases and J by 7 bases, with 6 bases between them. Germline values: CDR1 SGHDN, CDR2 FVKESK. There are 12 residues in the CDR3. Written as DNA, the CDR3 is TGTGCCAGCAGCCAAGACACCATTGAAGCTTTCTTT. Amino acids: CASSQDTIEAFF.

The chain links TRBV9 to TRBJ1-5; D call uncertain. This CDR3 spans 13 amino acids. V lost 4 bases to trimming and J lost 0 bases, with 5 bases between them. The germline V gene has CDR1 SGDLS and CDR2 YYNGEE. The CDR3 bases are TGTGCCAGCAGCCCTAATAGCAATCAGCCCCAGCATTTT. Its translation: CASSPNSNQPQHF. The full variable domain, completed using reference TRBV9 and TRBJ1-5, is DSGVTQTPKHLITATGQRVTLRCSPRSGDLSVYWYQQSLDQGLQFLIQYYNGEERAKGNILERFSAQQFPDLHSELNLSSLELGDSALYFCASSPNSNQPQHFGDGTRLSIL.

The chain recombines TRBV3-1 (or the pseudogene TRBV3-2) with TRBJ1-1, with TRBD1 as a possible D gene (5 bases). Germline V gene lookup returns CDR1 LGHDT and CDR2 YNNKEL (reference sequence). With 1 base removed from V and 7 bases from J, the gap between germline ends came to 7 bases. CDR3 length: 12 amino acids. CDR3 in amino acids: CASSQVGVEAFF. DNA for the CDR3: TGTGCCAGCAGCCAAGTAGGGGTTGAAGCTTTCTTT.

This clone was seen only once. The rearrangement links TRBV19 to TRBJ1-1; TRBD1 is a possible D gene (5 bases). Germline V gene lookup returns CDR1 LNHDA and CDR2 SQIVND (reference sequence). V was pared by 6 bases and J by 1 base, with 9 bases between. The CDR3 length is 13 residues. As DNA, the CDR3 is TGTGCCAGTAGGGGGGGACCGAACACTGAAGCTTTCTTT. This codes for CASRGGPNTEAFF.

The chain is built from TRBV19 and TRBJ1-5, with D uncertain. In germline, CDR1 is LNHDA, CDR2 SQIVND (reference sequence). The CDR3 runs 15 residues. Deletions cut 3 bases from V and 7 bases from J, with 16 bases between. CDR3 DNA sequence: TGTGCCAGTAGTATGGAGGAGTATTATGGGCAGCCCCAGCATTTT. It translates to CASSMEEYYGQPQHF.

This clone is a singleton in its sample. The chain couples TRBV6-5 to TRBJ2-2; TRBD1 matches at 9 bases. Germline V gene data show CDR1 as MNHEY and CDR2 as SVGAGI. The CDR3 covers 15 residues. V was clipped by 7 bases and J by 4 bases; unmatched bases: 7. The CDR3: CASTPTGGITGELFF. Here the CDR3 DNA reads TGTGCCAGCACCCCGACAGGGGGTATCACCGGGGAGCTGTTTTTT.

The chain couples TRBV6-5 to TRBJ1-2; unclear D gene. The CDR3 runs to 15 residues. Trimming stripped 5 bases from V and 4 bases from J, with 17 bases between. The V gene's germline CDR1 is MNHEY and CDR2 SVGAGI. The CDR3 nucleotides are TGTGCCAGCAGTCCAGCCCTTCAACTCACCTATGGCTACACCTTC. As protein: CASSPALQLTYGYTF.

The V and J genes are TRBV9 and TRBJ2-3, with D unresolved. Deletions cut 0 bases from V and 0 bases from J, with 11 bases between. This CDR3 region has 16 residues. Germline V lookup: CDR1 SGDLS, CDR2 YYNGEE. In nucleotides, the CDR3 is TGTGCCAGCAGCGTAGGGGCAGGTACTAGCACAGATACGCAGTATTTT. Translating gives CASSVGAGTSTDTQYF.

The rearrangement links TRBV5-1 to TRBJ2-3, with 7 nucleotides matching TRBD1. V lost 5 bases, J lost 2 bases, and 14 bases stayed unmatched. This CDR3 has 17 residues. Germline V gene lookup returns CDR1 SGHRS and CDR2 YFSETQ. The CDR3 DNA reads TGCGCCAGCAGTCGTGGCTCCACAGGGGCATTCACAGATACGCAGTATTTT. It is translated as CASSRGSTGAFTDTQYF.

The chain uses TRBV12-3 or TRBV12-4 and TRBJ1-2; D is ambiguous. The CDR3 extends over 12 amino acids. V lost 6 bases and J lost 3, with 8 bases in between. The CDR3 DNA sequence: TGTGCCAGCAGCCTGATAGACTATGGCTACACCTTC. Encoded protein: CASSLIDYGYTF.

This clone was counted once. J is TRBJ2-1 and V is TRBV9; 7 nucleotides align to TRBD1. This CDR3 spans 13 amino acids. The trim removed 6 bases at V and 7 bases at J, leaving 7 bases unmatched. Germline V gives CDR1 SGDLS, CDR2 YYNGEE. The CDR3 sequence: CASNKGATNEQFF. The CDR3 DNA is TGTGCCAGCAACAAGGGGGCCACAAATGAGCAGTTCTTC.

This clone was counted only a few times. V usage is TRBV19 and J usage is TRBJ2-5; tentative D call: TRBD1 (6 bases). Per the germline V gene, CDR1 is LNHDA and CDR2 is SQIVND (reference sequence). V lost 4 bases to trimming and J lost 5 bases, with 17 bases between them. The CDR3 runs 15 residues. CDR3 loop: CASSTQNREYETQYF. The CDR3 bases are TGTGCCAGTAGTACTCAGAACAGGGAGTATGAGACCCAGTACTTC.

This chain uses TRBV11-1 with TRBJ2-1, with 10 bases aligning to TRBD2. The CDR3 length is 16 residues. V dropped 0 bases and J dropped 7; count of bases not matched to a gene: 6. CDR1 and CDR2 (germline): SGHAT, FQDESV (reference sequence). Here the CDR3 reads CASSLADSGGWNEQFF. The DNA of the CDR3 is TGTGCCAGCAGCTTAGCGGATAGCGGGGGGTGGAATGAGCAGTTCTTC.

V is TRBV19 and J is TRBJ1-1, with D possibly TRBD1 on 5 matching bases. The CDR3 loop spans 12 amino acids. Per the germline V gene, CDR1 is LNHDA and CDR2 is SQIVND (reference sequence). V dropped 4 bases and J dropped 4 bases, with 7 bases sitting between them. CDR3 amino acids: CASSTQGTEAFF. The CDR3 DNA reads as TGTGCCAGTAGTACTCAGGGCACTGAAGCTTTCTTT.

This clone was observed once. The chain couples TRBV30 to TRBJ1-1, with unresolved D. V lost 5 bases and J 1 base, leaving 8 bases between the germline ends. The length of the CDR3 is 12 residues. Looked up from germline, CDR1 is GTSNPN and CDR2 is SVGIG (reference sequence). The CDR3 DNA sequence: TGTGCCTGGGATGAAGGGAACACTGAAGCTTTCTTT. Translated: CAWDEGNTEAFF.

V is TRBV14 and J is TRBJ2-2; D is perhaps TRBD1 (6 bases). The CDR3 covers 13 residues. Germline CDR1 reads SGHDN; CDR2 reads FVKESK. V lost 4 bases to trimming and J lost 6 bases, with 9 bases between them. In nucleotides, the CDR3 is TGTGCCAGCAGCCTACAGGGTTCCGGGGAGCTGTTTTTT. This translates into CASSLQGSGELFF.

Remarks on this clone: The sample contains more than one DNA sequence encoding this CDR3. The chain carries TRBV5-1 and TRBJ1-1, with TRBD1 identical over 8 bases. This CDR3 contains 14 residues. V lost 5 bases and J lost 4; bases outside the gene matches: 7. From germline, CDR1 is SGHRS and CDR2 YFSETQ. The CDR3 region is CASSSLTGGTEAFF. Written as DNA, the CDR3 is TGCGCCAGCAGTTCCCTAACAGGGGGCACTGAAGCTTTCTTT.

The rearrangement joins TRBV2 to TRBJ1-2, with TRBD1 matching 7 bases. V shed 5 bases, J shed 4 bases, and the junction held 10 bases outside the gene matches. Germline V gene sequence: CDR1 SNHLY, CDR2 FYNNEI. This CDR3 has 15 residues. This CDR3 reads CASSPDREGGYGYTF. DNA of the CDR3: TGTGCCAGCAGTCCTGACAGGGAGGGCGGCTATGGCTACACCTTC.

The J gene is TRBJ1-3, the V gene TRBV2; no reliable D call. Trimming cost V 5 bases and J 1 base, with 9 bases left between them. Germline CDR1 reads SNHLY; CDR2 reads FYNNEI. CDR3 length: 14 residues. The CDR3 protein is CASSWVRSGNTIYF. For the CDR3, the DNA is TGTGCCAGCAGTTGGGTCCGTTCTGGAAACACCATATATTTT. The whole variable domain, remainder taken from reference TRBV2 and TRBJ1-3, is EPEVTQTPSHQVTQMGQEVILRCVPISNHLYFYWYRQILGQKVEFLVSFYNNEISEKSEIFDDQFSVERPDGSNFTLKIRSTKLEDSAMYFCASSWVRSGNTIYFGEGSWLTVV.

The genes are TRBV19 and TRBJ1-2; possible D gene TRBD1, 6 bases. The CDR3 extends over 14 amino acids. V was clipped by 4 bases and J by 2 bases, with 11 bases between them. Germline values: CDR1 LNHDA, CDR2 SQIVND (reference sequence). Written as DNA, the CDR3 is TGTGCCAGTAGTAGACAGGTGGCGAACTATGGCTACACCTTC. Translating it yields CASSRQVANYGYTF.

The chain employs TRBV9 and TRBJ2-5; TRBD2 matches 13 bases. The V and J ends lost 4 bases and 5 bases, in that order; junction bases with no gene match: 11. Germline values: CDR1 SGDLS, CDR2 YYNGEE. This CDR3 has 17 residues. CDR3 nucleotide sequence: TGTGCCAGCAGCCCCGATAGGGGACTAGCGGGGCTCGAGACCCAGTACTTC. It is translated as CASSPDRGLAGLETQYF. Variable domain in full (rest from reference TRBV9 and TRBJ2-5): DSGVTQTPKHLITATGQRVTLRCSPRSGDLSVYWYQQSLDQGLQFLIQYYNGEERAKGNILERFSAQQFPDLHSELNLSSLELGDSALYFCASSPDRGLAGLETQYFGPGTRLLVL.

The V gene is TRBV10-3, the J gene TRBJ1-1; a possible D gene is TRBD1 (5 bases). V was pared by 0 bases and J by 5 bases, with 10 bases between. Germline V lookup: CDR1 ENHRY, CDR2 SYGVKD. The CDR3 sequence is 14 residues long. As DNA, the CDR3 is TGTGCCATCAGTGAGTCGGCAGGGAGGACTGAAGCTTTCTTT. Its protein is CAISESAGRTEAFF.

The chain combines TRBV9 with TRBJ1-5, with D perhaps matching TRBD1 (5 bases). CDR3 length: 11 amino acids. V gave up 7 bases and J gave up 4 bases, with 6 bases separating them. Germline loops: CDR1 SGDLS, CDR2 YYNGEE. The CDR3 sequence is CASGGNQPQHF. The CDR3, as DNA: TGTGCCAGCGGGGGAAATCAGCCCCAGCATTTT.